Below, one T cell receptor (beta chain) is given with its context. As yet, its antigen is unknown. The PCR was carried out with 60 Vbeta primers and 13 Jbeta primers. This table comes from immunoSEQ multiplex PCR, and its TCRdb copy is limited to in-frame clones, with some not included. The sample has about 100,000 clones, approximately 70% seen once. This specimen belongs to a study of cytomegalovirus exposure and HLA in healthy donors. Study-wide results and caveats: Later work found most CMV-associated TCR beta chains apparently HLA-restricted. The Asian-associated ancestry cluster reportedly had fewer N-insertions than the roughly 670-donor mean in a later analysis.

This CDR3 spans 16 amino acids. V gave up 7 bases and J gave up 5 bases; unmatched junction bases: 16. From germline, CDR1 is SGHTA and CDR2 FQGNSA. The sequence derives from a man aged 40-55 years in good health and CMV-seropositive. The V and J genes are TRBV7-2 and TRBJ1-2; 7 positions agree with TRBD1. The sample taken for sequencing was PBMCs. For the CDR3, the DNA is TGTGCCAGCACCCGACAGGGAGCCCCGTCGACTTATGGCTACACCTTC. This encodes CASTRQGAPSTYGYTF.